The rows below give T cell receptor beta chains drawn from one sample of a study of T cells in Graves' hyperthyroidism and ophthalmopathy. Each CDR3 protein gets one entry after TCRdb re-called the multiplex PCR reads with MiXCR. The sample has 350,000 or so distinct CDR3 sequences, around a sixth seen once; the top ten hold around 15%. Material: blood. Receptors originate from a woman in her 40s with Graves' ophthalmopathy. CDR3s include the opening cysteine and the closing phenylalanine or tryptophan. A D gene is named only where the DNA matches it firmly. For some rows the clone size is stated as once, few or many, or as a class when expanded; others skip it.

J gene: TRBJ2-5
D gene: TRBD2
clone size: many
CDR3 length: 14
V gene: TRBV29-1
CDR3 DNA: TGCAGCGTTGAGGGGCGGGAGAGTAAAAAGACCCAGTACTTC
CDR3 protein: CSVEGRESKKTQYF

J gene: TRBJ2-7
D gene: NA
clone size: NA
CDR3 length: 15
V gene: TRBV6-2/TRBV6-3
CDR3 DNA: TGTGCCAGCAGCCAACCGCGGCAGGGCACCTACGAGCAGTACTTC
CDR3 protein: CASSQPRQGTYEQYF

J gene: TRBJ1-2
D gene: NA
clone size: many
CDR3 length: 15
V gene: TRBV2
CDR3 DNA: TGTGCCAGCAGGACAAACACGGTAGCTAACTATGGCTACACCTTC
CDR3 protein: CASRTNTVANYGYTF

J gene: TRBJ2-7
D gene: TRBD2
clone size: NA
CDR3 length: 15
V gene: TRBV6-1
CDR3 DNA: TGTGCCAGCAGGGGAGCGGGAGATTCGGACTACGAGCAGTACTTC
CDR3 protein: CASRGAGDSDYEQYF

J gene: TRBJ1-6
D gene: NA
clone size: NA
CDR3 length: 16
V gene: TRBV5-1
CDR3 DNA: TGCGCCAGCGGCTTAACGGTGCAGGGAAGAGGATCACCCCTCCACTTT
CDR3 protein: CASGLTVQGRGSPLHF

J gene: TRBJ1-1
D gene: TRBD1
clone size: many
CDR3 length: 12
V gene: TRBV12-3/TRBV12-4
CDR3 DNA: TGTGCCAGCAGTCCGACAGGGGCTGAAGCTTTCTTT
CDR3 protein: CASSPTGAEAFF

J gene: TRBJ2-5
D gene: NA
clone size: many
CDR3 length: 14
V gene: TRBV7-2
CDR3 DNA: TGTGCCAGCAGCTTAGCGTCGGCCGGAGAGACCCAGTACTTC
CDR3 protein: CASSLASAGETQYF

J gene: TRBJ1-2
D gene: NA
clone size: many
CDR3 length: 13
V gene: TRBV28
CDR3 DNA: TGTGCCAGCAGTTCGCCCAATCTTTATGGCTACACCTTC
CDR3 protein: CASSSPNLYGYTF

J gene: TRBJ2-4
D gene: NA
clone size: many
CDR3 length: 14
V gene: TRBV27
CDR3 DNA: TGTGCCAGCAGTTTAACGGGGGGCGCAAACATTCAGTACTTC
CDR3 protein: CASSLTGGANIQYF

J gene: TRBJ2-4
D gene: NA
clone size: many
CDR3 length: 12
V gene: TRBV7-3
CDR3 DNA: TGTGCCAGCAGCCCTGCCCGAGGCATTCAGTACTTC
CDR3 protein: CASSPARGIQYF

J gene: TRBJ1-2
D gene: TRBD1
clone size: many
CDR3 length: 13
V gene: TRBV20-1
CDR3 DNA: TGCAGTGCCCCGGGACAGGGTTTCAATGGCTACACCTTC
CDR3 protein: CSAPGQGFNGYTF

J gene: TRBJ1-1
D gene: TRBD1
clone size: many
CDR3 length: 12
V gene: TRBV29-1
CDR3 DNA: TGCAGCGTCGGGACAGTGAACACTGAAGCTTTCTTT
CDR3 protein: CSVGTVNTEAFF

J gene: TRBJ2-5
D gene: NA
clone size: many
CDR3 length: 11
V gene: TRBV29-1
CDR3 DNA: TGCAGCGTTGACAGGTTGGAGACCCAGTACTTC
CDR3 protein: CSVDRLETQYF

J gene: TRBJ1-6
D gene: NA
clone size: NA
CDR3 length: 13
V gene: TRBV20-1
CDR3 DNA: TGCAGTGCTTGGGATGGGGCTAATTCACCCCTCCACTTT
CDR3 protein: CSAWDGANSPLHF

J gene: TRBJ2-2
D gene: TRBD1
clone size: many
CDR3 length: 16
V gene: TRBV12-3/TRBV12-4
CDR3 DNA: TGTGCCAGCAGTTCAGTCAGGGGGCAATGGGTCGGGGAGCTGTTTTTT
CDR3 protein: CASSSVRGQWVGELFF

J gene: TRBJ2-7
D gene: TRBD2
clone size: many
CDR3 length: 15
V gene: TRBV29-1
CDR3 DNA: TGCAGCGTCTGGACTAGCGGGTATAGCTCCTACGAGCAGTACTTC
CDR3 protein: CSVWTSGYSSYEQYF

J gene: TRBJ2-7
D gene: TRBD2
clone size: many
CDR3 length: 15
V gene: TRBV29-1
CDR3 DNA: TGCAGCGTTGAAGGTCTAGCGGATTCTGCCTACGAGCAGTACTTC
CDR3 protein: CSVEGLADSAYEQYF

J gene: TRBJ1-5
D gene: NA
clone size: many
CDR3 length: 15
V gene: TRBV28
CDR3 DNA: TGTGCCAGCAGTTTAGGAGGACAGCCTAATCAGCCCCAGCATTTT
CDR3 protein: CASSLGGQPNQPQHF

J gene: TRBJ1-3
D gene: NA
clone size: many
CDR3 length: 14
V gene: TRBV9
CDR3 DNA: TGTGCCAGCAGCGTCGGGGACTCTGGAAACACCATATATTTT
CDR3 protein: CASSVGDSGNTIYF

J gene: TRBJ2-7
D gene: NA
clone size: many
CDR3 length: 14
V gene: TRBV7-8
CDR3 DNA: TGTGCCAGCAGCTTAGAAGGGGCCGCGCGGGAGCAGTACTTC
CDR3 protein: CASSLEGAAREQYF

J gene: TRBJ1-1
D gene: NA
clone size: NA
CDR3 length: 15
V gene: TRBV9
CDR3 DNA: TGTGCCAGCAGCGTAGATCTGGGAGGGCACACTGAAGCTTGCTTT
CDR3 protein: CASSVDLGGHTEACF

J gene: TRBJ1-2
D gene: TRBD1
clone size: NA
CDR3 length: 14
V gene: TRBV2
CDR3 DNA: TGTGCCAGCAGTAAATCTCGGGACAGCTATGGCTACACCTTC
CDR3 protein: CASSKSRDSYGYTF

J gene: TRBJ2-7
D gene: NA
clone size: NA
CDR3 length: 14
V gene: TRBV6-2/TRBV6-3
CDR3 DNA: TGTGCCAGCAGTTATAGATTCCCTTCTGACGAGCAGTACTTC
CDR3 protein: CASSYRFPSDEQYF

J gene: TRBJ1-2
D gene: NA
clone size: many
CDR3 length: 14
V gene: TRBV7-9
CDR3 DNA: TGTGCCAGCAGATTAAACAGGGCCCGGTATGGCTACACCTTC
CDR3 protein: CASRLNRARYGYTF

J gene: TRBJ2-7
D gene: TRBD2
clone size: many
CDR3 length: 16
V gene: TRBV5-4
CDR3 DNA: TGTGCCAGCAGCTCCCTGACTAGCGGGTCCACCTACGAGCAGTACTTC
CDR3 protein: CASSSLTSGSTYEQYF

J gene: TRBJ2-5
D gene: NA
clone size: many
CDR3 length: 11
V gene: TRBV29-1
CDR3 DNA: TGCAGCTCACAGGCAGGAGAGACCCAGTACTTC
CDR3 protein: CSSQAGETQYF

J gene: TRBJ2-2
D gene: TRBD2
clone size: many
CDR3 length: 18
V gene: TRBV5-4
CDR3 DNA: TGTGCCAGCAGCTCCGGGACTAGCGGTTACAGGGGCACCGGGGAGCTGTTTTTT
CDR3 protein: CASSSGTSGYRGTGELFF

J gene: TRBJ1-2
D gene: TRBD1
clone size: NA
CDR3 length: 15
V gene: TRBV6-5
CDR3 DNA: TGTGCCAGCAGGTACCAGGGGGCGCCGGACTATGGCTACACCTTC
CDR3 protein: CASRYQGAPDYGYTF

J gene: TRBJ2-7
D gene: TRBD1
clone size: many
CDR3 length: 16
V gene: TRBV29-1
CDR3 DNA: TGCAGCGTTGAAGAGACTACCGGGACAGGGAACTACGAGCAGTACTTC
CDR3 protein: CSVEETTGTGNYEQYF

J gene: TRBJ2-2
D gene: NA
clone size: many
CDR3 length: 15
V gene: TRBV12-3/TRBV12-4
CDR3 DNA: TGTGCCAGCAGTTTAGGGTTTGGGGTGGCCGGGGAGCTGTTTTTT
CDR3 protein: CASSLGFGVAGELFF

J gene: TRBJ2-5
D gene: NA
clone size: many
CDR3 length: 15
V gene: TRBV28
CDR3 DNA: TGTGCCAGCATGAGTGGTAGCGGATACCAAGAGACCCAGTACTTC
CDR3 protein: CASMSGSGYQETQYF

J gene: TRBJ1-2
D gene: TRBD1
clone size: NA
CDR3 length: 17
V gene: TRBV6-4
CDR3 DNA: TGTGCCAGCAGTAGCCCGGGACAGGGGGAGAGGAACTATGGCTACACCTTC
CDR3 protein: CASSSPGQGERNYGYTF

J gene: TRBJ2-2
D gene: NA
clone size: many
CDR3 length: 15
V gene: TRBV2
CDR3 DNA: TGTGCCAGCAGTCCCGGACGGACGAACACCGGGGAGCTGTTTTTT
CDR3 protein: CASSPGRTNTGELFF

J gene: TRBJ1-2
D gene: NA
clone size: many
CDR3 length: 14
V gene: TRBV28
CDR3 DNA: TGTGCCAGCAGACTGGTCACGGCTAACTATGGCTACACCTTC
CDR3 protein: CASRLVTANYGYTF

J gene: TRBJ1-2
D gene: NA
clone size: many
CDR3 length: 13
V gene: TRBV28
CDR3 DNA: TGTGCCAATGCACCAGACAGCAACTATGGCTACACCTTC
CDR3 protein: CANAPDSNYGYTF

J gene: TRBJ2-7
D gene: NA
clone size: few
CDR3 length: 13
V gene: TRBV4-1
CDR3 DNA: TGCGCCAGCAGCCGAGGTACAGGCTACGAGCAGTACTTC
CDR3 protein: CASSRGTGYEQYF

J gene: TRBJ1-5
D gene: NA
clone size: many
CDR3 length: 12
V gene: TRBV24-1
CDR3 DNA: TGTGCCACCAGTGACGGACCGCAGCCCCAGCATTTT
CDR3 protein: CATSDGPQPQHF

J gene: TRBJ2-7
D gene: TRBD2
clone size: NA
CDR3 length: 13
V gene: TRBV27
CDR3 DNA: TGTGCCAGCAGCCGCCGACTAGCGGGAGAGCAGTACTTC
CDR3 protein: CASSRRLAGEQYF

J gene: TRBJ2-7
D gene: TRBD1
clone size: once
CDR3 length: 15
V gene: TRBV6-2/TRBV6-3
CDR3 DNA: TGTGCCAGCAGTTACTCCGGGACAGGCCTTGGGGAGCAGTACTTC
CDR3 protein: CASSYSGTGLGEQYF

J gene: TRBJ2-2
D gene: NA
clone size: many
CDR3 length: 12
V gene: TRBV5-1
CDR3 DNA: TGCGCCAGCAGAGGCGAACCCGGGGAGCTGTTTTTT
CDR3 protein: CASRGEPGELFF

J gene: TRBJ2-3
D gene: NA
clone size: many
CDR3 length: 14
V gene: TRBV25-1
CDR3 DNA: TGTGCCAGCAGTTCAGGGGCGGGCACAGATACGCAGTATTTT
CDR3 protein: CASSSGAGTDTQYF

J gene: TRBJ1-3
D gene: NA
clone size: many
CDR3 length: 16
V gene: TRBV11-1
CDR3 DNA: TGTGCCAGCAGCTTCCCGACATACTACTCTGGAAACACCATATATTTT
CDR3 protein: CASSFPTYYSGNTIYF

J gene: TRBJ2-5
D gene: NA
clone size: many
CDR3 length: 13
V gene: TRBV15
CDR3 DNA: TGTGCCACCAGATCTGCGGCCCTCGGGACCCAGTACTTC
CDR3 protein: CATRSAALGTQYF

J gene: TRBJ1-1
D gene: NA
clone size: many
CDR3 length: 15
V gene: TRBV12-3/TRBV12-4
CDR3 DNA: TGTGCCAGCAGTTTGGCGTGGGGACTGAACACTGAAGCTTTCTTT
CDR3 protein: CASSLAWGLNTEAFF

J gene: TRBJ1-2
D gene: TRBD1
clone size: NA
CDR3 length: 14
V gene: TRBV30
CDR3 DNA: TGTGCCTGGAGGCTGGGGACAGTCGACTATGGCTACACCTTC
CDR3 protein: CAWRLGTVDYGYTF

J gene: TRBJ1-5
D gene: NA
clone size: many
CDR3 length: 16
V gene: TRBV24-1
CDR3 DNA: TGTGCCACCAGTGATTCAAAGGTTTTGAGCAATCAGCCCCAGCATTTT
CDR3 protein: CATSDSKVLSNQPQHF

J gene: TRBJ2-2
D gene: TRBD2
clone size: NA
CDR3 length: 15
V gene: TRBV5-6
CDR3 DNA: TGTGCCAGCAGCTATAGCGGGAGGTCCACCGGGGAGCTGTTTTTT
CDR3 protein: CASSYSGRSTGELFF

J gene: TRBJ2-4
D gene: TRBD2
clone size: many
CDR3 length: 15
V gene: TRBV30
CDR3 DNA: TGTGCCTGGAGTCGGCTAGCGGTAGCCAAAAACATTCAGTACTTC
CDR3 protein: CAWSRLAVAKNIQYF

J gene: TRBJ1-6
D gene: NA
clone size: many
CDR3 length: 14
V gene: TRBV5-1
CDR3 DNA: TGCGCCAGCAGCGTCAGAGGGCGTAATTCACCCCTCCACTTT
CDR3 protein: CASSVRGRNSPLHF

J gene: TRBJ2-7
D gene: NA
clone size: many
CDR3 length: 16
V gene: TRBV11-1
CDR3 DNA: TGTGCCAGCAGCCGTTTAGCGGAAAGAGGGTTCGACGAGCAGTACTTC
CDR3 protein: CASSRLAERGFDEQYF

J gene: TRBJ1-6
D gene: NA
clone size: many
CDR3 length: 15
V gene: TRBV2
CDR3 DNA: TGTGCCAGCAGTCTCAGTAGCTCCTATAATTCACCCCTCCACTTT
CDR3 protein: CASSLSSSYNSPLHF

J gene: TRBJ2-7
D gene: TRBD2
clone size: NA
CDR3 length: 13
V gene: TRBV6-1
CDR3 DNA: TGTGCCAGCAGGAGCGGGACCAACTACGAGCAGTACTTC
CDR3 protein: CASRSGTNYEQYF

J gene: TRBJ1-2
D gene: NA
clone size: NA
CDR3 length: 14
V gene: TRBV11-1
CDR3 DNA: TGTGCCAGCAGCTTAACGGGACCGCCGGCTGGCTACACCTTC
CDR3 protein: CASSLTGPPAGYTF

J gene: TRBJ2-4
D gene: NA
clone size: many
CDR3 length: 14
V gene: TRBV6-2/TRBV6-3
CDR3 DNA: TGTGCCAGCAGTTCGGTTATTGGGAAAAACATTCAGTACTTC
CDR3 protein: CASSSVIGKNIQYF

J gene: TRBJ1-1
D gene: NA
clone size: NA
CDR3 length: 14
V gene: TRBV20-1
CDR3 DNA: TGCAGTGCTAGAGAGGAGGGGCTGAACACTGAAGCTTTCTTT
CDR3 protein: CSAREEGLNTEAFF